The text below deals with one T cell receptor beta chain. This record comes from a study of blood T cells in healthy people across ages. CDR1 is SQVTM and CDR2 is ANQGSEA in the germline V gene. Trimming pared 3 bases from V and 0 bases from J, leaving 8 bases between. This CDR3 has 13 residues. Using a J-beta primer mix together with a sample-barcoded 5' primer, a second PCR was run for 7 to 11 cycles. TCRdb used MiXCR to reprocess the 5' RACE reads, holding one entry per CDR3 protein. Here the sample spans roughly 800,000 distinct CDR3 sequences, 58% being singletons. The sequencing sample was made of blood. The chain has TRBV29-1 and TRBJ1-1; D is unclear. This receptor was taken from a man in his thirties or forties in good health. The DNA of the CDR3 is TGCAGCGTTGAGTTGGCTCTGAACACTGAAGCTTTCTTT. As protein: CSVELALNTEAFF.